This T cell receptor (beta chain) was captured in a study of blood T cell repertoires in COVID-19. In the study overall: Spain, Italy and the United States supplied samples that represented acute and convalescent COVID-19. T cells, B-cell-depleted T cells, or PBMCs supplied cDNA or gDNA.

In the source study's methods: Researchers report that nucleated cell counts were estimated from reference gene primer amplification. Clones were read by immunoSEQ multiplex PCR, and TCRdb kept only the in-frame ones, dropping some. That table gives V, J and clone size, and the DNA gave D and trimming. The sample yields 180,000 or so clones, 84% seen once. CDR1 and CDR2 from the germline V gene are SGHTS and YDEGEE. CDR3 length equals 13 residues. V was cut by 5 bases and J by 0 bases, with 5 bases left in between. This clone was recorded once. The TCR sequence derives from a human donor with acute or convalescent COVID-19. The donor label of this sample is uncertain. The J gene is TRBJ2-2, the V gene TRBV5-8; unclear D gene. Sequencing was carried out using peripheral blood. CDR3 DNA: TGTGCCAGCAGGCGTTCGAACACCGGGGAGCTGTTTTTT. Translating gives CASRRSNTGELFF.